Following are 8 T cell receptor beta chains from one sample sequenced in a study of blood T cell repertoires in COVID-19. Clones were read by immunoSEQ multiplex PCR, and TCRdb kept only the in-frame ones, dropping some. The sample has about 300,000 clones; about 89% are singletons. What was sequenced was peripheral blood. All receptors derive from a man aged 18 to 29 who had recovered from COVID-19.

The CDR3: CASSPRRPSGGEKLFF. The CDR3 nucleotides read TGTGCCAGCAGCCCCAGGCGGCCTTCGGGGGGTGAAAAACTGTTTTTT. The V and J genes are TRBV5-6 and TRBJ1-4, with a tentative D call TRBD1 (5 bases). The CDR3 length is 16 residues. Germline CDR1 SGHDT, CDR2 YYEEEE. V was trimmed by 4 bases and J by 7 bases, leaving 20 bases between them.

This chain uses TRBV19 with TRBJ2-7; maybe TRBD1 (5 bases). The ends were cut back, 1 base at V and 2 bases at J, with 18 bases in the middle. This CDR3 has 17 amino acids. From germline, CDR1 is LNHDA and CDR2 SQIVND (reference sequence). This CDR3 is CASSIAGGGRGPYEQYF. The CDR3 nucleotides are TGTGCCAGTAGTATAGCAGGCGGCGGAAGGGGCCCCTACGAGCAGTACTTC.

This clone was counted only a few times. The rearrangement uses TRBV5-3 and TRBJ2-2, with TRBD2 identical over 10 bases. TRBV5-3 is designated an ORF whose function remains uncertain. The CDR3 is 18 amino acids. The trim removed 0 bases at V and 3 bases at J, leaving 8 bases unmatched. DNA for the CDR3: TGTGCCAGAAGCTTGGCCACTAGCGGGATGGTCGACACCGGGGAGCTGTTTTTT. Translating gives CARSLATSGMVDTGELFF.

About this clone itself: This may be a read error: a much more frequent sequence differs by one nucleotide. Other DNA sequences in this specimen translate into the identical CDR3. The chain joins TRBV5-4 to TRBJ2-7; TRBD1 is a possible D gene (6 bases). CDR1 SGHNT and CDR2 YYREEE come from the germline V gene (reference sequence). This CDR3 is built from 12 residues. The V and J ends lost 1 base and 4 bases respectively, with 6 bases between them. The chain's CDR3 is CASSLRGYEQYF. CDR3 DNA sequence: TGTGCCAGCAGCTTGAGGGGGTACGAGCAGTACTTC. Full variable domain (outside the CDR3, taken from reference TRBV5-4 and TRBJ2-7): ETGVTQSPTHLIKTRGQQVTLRCSSQSGHNTVSWYQQALGQGPQFIFQYYREEENGRGNFPPRFSGLQFPNYSSELNVNALELDDSALYLCASSLRGYEQYFGPGTRLTVT.

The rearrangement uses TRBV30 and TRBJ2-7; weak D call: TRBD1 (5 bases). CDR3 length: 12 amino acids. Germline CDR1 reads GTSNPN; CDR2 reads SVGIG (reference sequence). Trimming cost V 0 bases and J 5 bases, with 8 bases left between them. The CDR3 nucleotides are TGTGCCTGGAGTGTACAAGGGGACGAGCAGTACTTC. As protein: CAWSVQGDEQYF.

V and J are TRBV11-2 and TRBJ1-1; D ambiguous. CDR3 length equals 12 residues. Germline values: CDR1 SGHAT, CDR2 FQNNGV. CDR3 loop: CATTTWSTEAFF. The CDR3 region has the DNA TGTGCTACGACGACATGGTCAACTGAAGCTTTCTTT.

The CDR3, as DNA: TGCGCCACCTTAGCGGGAGGAGCAGATACGCAGTATTTT. Translating gives CATLAGGADTQYF. The chain is built from TRBV10-2 and TRBJ2-3; TRBD2 agrees at 10 bases. Germline V lookup: CDR1 WSHSY, CDR2 SAAADI. This CDR3 has 13 amino acids. The V gene end was trimmed by 10 bases and the J gene end by 4 bases; junction bases not matched to a gene: 5.

The CDR3 here is CASTGNRDLIPRTEAFF. CDR3 coding DNA: TGTGCCTCCACTGGAAACCGGGACTTAATTCCTAGGACTGAAGCTTTCTTT. The chain employs TRBV10-3 and TRBJ1-1, with D perhaps matching TRBD1 (5 bases). The germline V gene encodes CDR1 ENHRY and CDR2 SYGVKD. CDR3 size: 17 residues. V shed 11 bases and J shed 5 bases, with 30 bases lying between them.